Below, 18 T cell receptor beta chains from the same sample are listed, as sequenced in a study of identical twins. One entry per CDR3 protein results from TCRdb running MiXCR on the 5' RACE reads. The sample gives about 240,000 distinct CDR3 sequences, over 9.5% of which show up once; 9% to 10% is in the top ten. Specimen: memory T cells sorted from blood. These receptors all come from a man between 50 and 59 years old in good health.

V usage is TRBV11-3 and J usage is TRBJ2-6, with D perhaps TRBD1 (5 bases). CDR3 length: 21 amino acids. Germline CDR1 is SGHNT and CDR2 is YENEEA. Trimming removed 4 bases from V and 4 bases from J, with 29 bases in between. The CDR3 DNA reads TGTGCCAGCAGCTCCCTTAGGGGTACAGAAAACCTTCTCTGGGGGGCCAACGTCCTGACTTTC. Encoded protein: CASSSLRGTENLLWGANVLTF.

This clonotype was recorded only once. This may be a read error, as it is one base from a much larger clone. The chain combines TRBV7-9 with TRBJ2-6; perhaps TRBD1 as D (5 bases). The CDR3 covers 15 residues. The germline V gene encodes CDR1 SEHNR and CDR2 FQNEAQ (reference sequence). Trimming took 5 bases from V and 0 from J, leaving 8 bases between them. CDR3 coding DNA: TGTGCCAGCAGCCCCCAGGGCTCTGGGGCCAACGTCCTGACTTTC. Protein: CASSPQGSGANVLTF.

This chain uses TRBV24-1 with TRBJ1-5, with a tentative D call TRBD1 (6 bases). This CDR3 spans 13 amino acids. In germline, CDR1 is KGHDR, CDR2 SFDVKD. Trimming stripped 10 bases from V and 5 bases from J, with 14 bases between. CDR3 sequence: CATSLRGHQPQHF. Written as DNA, the CDR3 is TGTGCCACATCGCTACGGGGGCATCAGCCCCAGCATTTT.

V gene TRBV11-2 combines with J gene TRBJ2-7; tentative D call: TRBD1 (6 bases). The CDR3 contains 15 residues. Germline CDR1 reads SGHAT; CDR2 reads FQNNGV. The V and J ends lost 5 bases and 3 bases respectively, with 17 bases between them. Here the CDR3 DNA reads TGTGCCAGCAGCCCCCTTCACGGCAGGGGCTACGAGCAGTACTTC. As protein: CASSPLHGRGYEQYF. The full variable domain, rest sourced from reference TRBV11-2 and TRBJ2-7, is EAGVAQSPRYKIIEKRQSVAFWCNPISGHATLYWYQQILGQGPKLLIQFQNNGVVDDSQLPKDRFSAERLKGVDSTLKIQPAKLEDSAVYLCASSPLHGRGYEQYFGPGTRLTVT.

This clonotype was seen many times. The gene calls are TRBV20-1 and TRBJ2-1, with 7 bases lining up with TRBD1. The CDR3 is 15 amino acids. The germline V gene encodes CDR1 DFQATT and CDR2 SNEGSKA (reference sequence). V lost 3 bases, J lost 3 bases, and 8 bases stayed unmatched. CDR3 protein: CSASRQGINYNEQFF. The CDR3 coding sequence is TGCAGTGCTAGCCGACAGGGCATCAACTACAATGAGCAGTTCTTC.

The genes are TRBV10-2 and TRBJ2-2; a weak D match, TRBD1 (5 bases). Trimming stripped 4 bases from V and 7 bases from J, with 13 bases between. Germline CDR1 WSHSY, CDR2 SAAADI. The CDR3 sequence is 14 residues long. As DNA, the CDR3 is TGCGCCAGCAGTGGTGCAGGGCAAGGCGGGGAGCTGTTTTTT. Encoded protein: CASSGAGQGGELFF.

This clonotype was detected many times. The chain is built from TRBV6-2 or TRBV6-3 and TRBJ2-5; D possibly corresponds to TRBD1 (5 bases). V was cut by 5 bases and J by 3 bases, with 7 bases left in between. In germline, CDR1 is MNHEY, CDR2 SVGEGT. The CDR3 length is 12 residues. The CDR3 bases are TGTGCCAGCAGTCAGACAGAAGAGACCCAGTACTTC. Protein sequence: CASSQTEETQYF.

The chain carries TRBV6-1 and TRBJ1-1; TRBD1 might be the D (5 bases). Germline assignment: CDR1 MNHNS and CDR2 SASEGT. The CDR3 is 12 amino acids. The ends were cut back, 6 bases at V and 8 bases at J, with 13 bases in the middle. CDR3 nucleotide sequence: TGTGCCAGCAGGCGGGACGTAGTAGAAGCTTTCTTT. Amino acid sequence: CASRRDVVEAFF.

There are many counts of this clonotype. The J gene is TRBJ1-4, the V gene TRBV27; tentative D call: TRBD1 (5 bases). Trimming left V 4 bases short and J 7 bases short, with 13 bases between. CDR1 is MNHEY, CDR2 SMNVEV, per germline (reference sequence). The CDR3 runs 14 residues. The CDR3 region has the DNA TGTGCCAGCAGTTCTATAGACAGAGGTGAAAAACTGTTTTTT. Its translation: CASSSIDRGEKLFF.

In this sample, this clonotype turned up a few times. This chain connects TRBV10-3 to TRBJ2-5; D possibly uses TRBD1 or TRBD2 (6 bases each). The CDR3 loop spans 15 amino acids. In germline, CDR1 is ENHRY, CDR2 SYGVKD. Trimming pared 3 bases from V and 2 bases from J, leaving 13 bases between. Here the CDR3 reads CAISDPRGRQETQYF. CDR3 nucleotides: TGTGCCATCAGTGACCCTCGGGGGCGACAAGAGACCCAGTACTTC.

This clonotype occurred a few times. The chain uses TRBV20-1 and TRBJ1-2; perhaps TRBD1 as D (6 bases). The CDR3 sequence is 17 residues long. CDR1 DFQATT and CDR2 SNEGSKA come from the germline V gene (reference sequence). V was trimmed by 4 bases and J by 0 bases, leaving 21 bases between them. As DNA, the CDR3 is TGCAGTGCTATACAGGGTGGACTCGGTGTATCTAACTATGGCTACACCTTC. Encoded protein: CSAIQGGLGVSNYGYTF.

This clonotype appeared many times. The chain recombines TRBV5-1 with TRBJ2-1; 7 nucleotides agree with TRBD2. The J segment lost 2 bases and the V segment lost 0 bases, leaving 2 bases of the junction unmatched. This CDR3 is 15 amino acids long. The germline V gene has CDR1 SGHRS and CDR2 YFSETQ. CDR3 nucleotides: TGCGCCAGCAGCTTGGCCGCGGGGGCCTACAATGAGCAGTTCTTC. Its protein is CASSLAAGAYNEQFF.

This clonotype was counted only a few times. This rearrangement joins TRBV6-1 to TRBJ2-3, with 8 bases that match TRBD2. Germline-derived CDR1 and CDR2 are MNHNS and SASEGT. The ends lost 3 bases at V and 5 bases at J; junction bases unmatched: 10. The CDR3 length is 16 residues. The CDR3 is CASSDRITSGGDTQYF. For the CDR3, the DNA is TGTGCCAGCAGTGACCGTATTACTAGCGGTGGAGATACGCAGTATTTT.

This clonotype was seen only a few times. The chain links TRBV20-1 to TRBJ2-7, with D possibly matching TRBD2 (7 bases). V was trimmed by 2 bases and J by 7 bases, leaving 12 bases between them. Germline loops: CDR1 DFQATT, CDR2 SNEGSKA (reference sequence). This CDR3 has 12 residues. For the CDR3, the DNA is TGCAGTGCTAGAAGGACAGCGGGGGAGCAGTACTTC. Translating it yields CSARRTAGEQYF.

This clonotype appeared a few times. The CDR3 protein is CASRTSASIYEQYF. DNA of the CDR3: TGTGCCAGCAGAACTAGCGCCTCGATTTACGAGCAGTACTTC. The rearrangement links TRBV2 to TRBJ2-7; 7 bases fit TRBD2. CDR3 length: 14 residues. The trim removed 6 bases at V and 4 bases at J, leaving 9 bases unmatched. Germline CDR1 is SNHLY and CDR2 is FYNNEI. Full variable domain (missing parts from reference TRBV2 and TRBJ2-7): EPEVTQTPSHQVTQMGQEVILRCVPISNHLYFYWYRQILGQKVEFLVSFYNNEISEKSEIFDDQFSVERPDGSNFTLKIRSTKLEDSAMYFCASRTSASIYEQYFGPGTRLTVT.

This clonotype was detected only a few times. The V gene is TRBV5-4, the J gene TRBJ2-2; no clear D gene. The CDR3 spans 12 residues. From germline, CDR1 is SGHNT and CDR2 YYREEE (reference sequence). V was trimmed by 4 bases and J by 7 bases, leaving 8 bases between them. CDR3 sequence reads: CASSPDVGELFF. The CDR3 DNA reads TGTGCCAGCAGCCCGGATGTCGGGGAGCTGTTTTTT.

The chain employs TRBV4-3 and TRBJ2-1; tentatively, D is TRBD2 (6 bases). The CDR3 runs to 15 residues. The V gene lost 2 bases and the J gene lost 6 bases, with 14 bases spanning the gap. The germline V gene encodes CDR1 LGHNA and CDR2 YSLEER. The CDR3 region has the DNA TGCGCCAGCAGCCAAAGTCTCCAGGGAGGCAATGAGCAGTTCTTC. This translates into CASSQSLQGGNEQFF.

This clonotype was observed at least ten times. Written as DNA, the CDR3 is TGTGCCAGCAAAACTCCAACAGGGGCAGATACGCAGTATTTT. Its translation: CASKTPTGADTQYF. The chain links TRBV5-6 to TRBJ2-3, with 7 bases identical to TRBD1. The junction had 8 bases not matched to a gene; V was cut back by 6 bases and J by 4 bases. The CDR3 is 14 amino acids. The V gene's germline CDR1 is SGHDT and CDR2 YYEEEE. Based on the CDR3 plus reference TRBV5-6 and TRBJ2-3, the full variable domain is DAGVTQSPTHLIKTRGQQVTLRCSPKSGHDTVSWYQQALGQGPQFIFQYYEEEERQRGNFPDRFSGHQFPNYSSELNVNALLLGDSALYLCASKTPTGADTQYFGPGTRLTVL.